This is a list of T cell receptor beta chains from one sample in a study of blood T cell repertoires in COVID-19. The assay was immunoSEQ multiplex PCR, and TCRdb's table has in-frame clones only and misses some. Among fewer than 100,000 clones listed, about 87% were seen once. The sample comprised peripheral blood. Every receptor here comes from a human donor in a cohort sampled during active COVID-19. The CDR3 runs from the conserved cysteine through the conserved F or W. The D gene is left open where the match is weak. Expanded clones are given a class, and other clones once, few, many or no size at all.

clone size | J gene | D gene | V gene | CDR3 DNA | CDR3 protein
- | TRBJ1-5 | TRBD1 | TRBV2 | TGTGCCAGCAGTGAAAGGGGGAACAGGGGGCTTAGGCAGCCCCAGCATTTT | CASSERGNRGLRQPQHF
- | TRBJ1-1 | - | TRBV29-1 | TGCAGCGTTGAAGACCCCCTTAAGAGGGAAACTGAAGCTTTCTTT | CSVEDPLKRETEAFF
- | TRBJ2-1 | TRBD2 | TRBV30 | TGTGCCTGGAGCCGGGGGGTCTCCTACAATGAGCAGTTCTTC | CAWSRGVSYNEQFF
- | TRBJ2-3 | TRBD1 | TRBV13 | TGTGCCAGCAGCCTTAATGAGGGACAGGGGTTACATACGCAGTATTTT | CASSLNEGQGLHTQYF
- | TRBJ2-1 | TRBD2 | TRBV24-1 | TGTGCCACCAGCCACCAAGGGGCGGGGGGTTACAATGAGCAGTTCTTC | CATSHQGAGGYNEQFF
- | TRBJ1-2 | - | TRBV7-2 | TGTGCCAGCAGCTTAGACCAGGACTTCTACTATGGCTACACCTTC | CASSLDQDFYYGYTF
- | TRBJ2-1 | - | TRBV5-6 | TGTGCCAGCACCACTACTGGATCGGCTGCTTCCGACAATGAGCAGTTCTTC | CASTTTGSAASDNEQFF
- | TRBJ2-3 | - | TRBV10-3 | TGTGCCATCAGTGAGCAGAGGGATAGTACAGATACGCAGTATTTT | CAISEQRDSTDTQYF
- | TRBJ2-2 | - | TRBV9 | TGTGCCAGCAGCGTACAGGGAACGAACACCGGGGAGCTGTTTTTT | CASSVQGTNTGELFF
once | TRBJ2-3 | TRBD2 | TRBV18 | TGTGCCAGCTCACCGACCTCTAGCGGGGGACTTTCAAGGGATACGCAGTATTTT | CASSPTSSGGLSRDTQYF
- | TRBJ2-7 | TRBD2 | TRBV6-6 | TGTGCCAGCTCGGCGAGCGGGAGTTACGAGCAGTACTTC | CASSASGSYEQYF
once | TRBJ2-5 | TRBD2 | TRBV10-3 | TGTGCCATCAGTCTGACTAGCTCCGAGACCCAGTACTTC | CAISLTSSETQYF
- | TRBJ2-3 | TRBD1 | TRBV24-1 | TGTGCCACCAGCACCGGGACAGGGACCACAGATACGCAGTATTTT | CATSTGTGTTDTQYF
- | TRBJ1-1 | - | TRBV5-8 | TGTGCCAGCAGCTTGACAGGGTCGAGCACTGAAGCTTTCTTT | CASSLTGSSTEAFF
- | TRBJ2-1 | - | TRBV20-1 | TGCAGTGCCCGGGCGGGGTTAGAGTTCTTC | CSARAGLEFF
- | TRBJ2-3 | TRBD2 | TRBV10-3 | TGTGCCATCAGTAGGACTAGCGGGAGTCCAACAGATACGCAGTATTTT | CAISRTSGSPTDTQYF
once | TRBJ2-7 | TRBD2 | TRBV2 | TGTGCCAGCAGTGATGAGGGCCTAGCGGGGGGAATCGAGCAGTACTTC | CASSDEGLAGGIEQYF
- | TRBJ2-3 | - | TRBV5-1 | TGCGCCAGCAGCTTAACTAATCCTAGCACAGATACGCAGTATTTT | CASSLTNPSTDTQYF
- | TRBJ2-3 | TRBD1 | TRBV7-9 | TGTGCCAGCAGCTTAACAGGGGCGGGAGATACGCAGTATTTT | CASSLTGAGDTQYF
- | TRBJ1-1 | - | TRBV3-1/TRBV3-2 | TGTGCCAGCAGCACAGGGCCGAGAACTGAAGCTTTCTTT | CASSTGPRTEAFF
- | TRBJ2-1 | TRBD2 | TRBV27 | TGTGCCAGCAGTCGGACGGGGGGGGCCTACAATGAGCAGTTCTTC | CASSRTGGAYNEQFF
- | TRBJ2-1 | - | TRBV27 | TGTGCCAGCAGGAGAGTGGGCTGGGAGTTCTTC | CASRRVGWEFF
- | TRBJ1-4 | TRBD1 | TRBV19 | TGTGCCAGTAGTCGAACGGGCAGGGGGTTGACTAATGAAAAACTGTTTTTT | CASSRTGRGLTNEKLFF
few | TRBJ2-7 | TRBD2 | TRBV11-2 | TGTGCCAGCAGTCGGAGCGGGGGCGCCTATGAATCCTACGAGCAGTACTTC | CASSRSGGAYESYEQYF
- | TRBJ1-5 | - | TRBV27 | TGTGCCAGCAGTTTAAGCAGCAATCAGCCCCAGCATTTT | CASSLSSNQPQHF
once | TRBJ2-7 | TRBD1 | TRBV2 | TGTGCCAGCACCGAGACCCGACAGGGATTCTCCTACGAGCAGTACTTC | CASTETRQGFSYEQYF
- | TRBJ2-2 | - | TRBV7-8 | TGTGCCAGCAGCTTACCTTTCGGGGGAATGGAGACCGGGGAGCTGTTTTTT | CASSLPFGGMETGELFF